This is a list of T cell receptor beta chains from one sample in a study of T-cell memory formation after mild COVID-19. TCRdb fed the 5' RACE reads into MiXCR, producing one record per CDR3 protein. The sample holds about 210,000 distinct CDR3 sequences, over 9.5% seen once. Source material: PBMCs or a T cell subset sorted from them (not recorded which). Receptors originate from a man aged 18 to 30 who had mild COVID-19 (a few samples of this study predate the infection). Cell type and time point are not known. The conserved cysteine and the conserved F or W are not part of the CDR3 here. The order of the fields is J gene, V gene, CDR3 length, clone size, CDR3 protein. Size is omitted from some rows. Given values are once, few, many or a class for expanded clones.

>TRBJ2-3|TRBV5-1|13|-
ASSSLTSGGDTQY
>TRBJ1-6|TRBV2|12|-
ASRPGSIDSPLH
>TRBJ1-3|TRBV19|13|few
ASRPGTAIGNTIY
>TRBJ2-6|TRBV20-1|14|few
SARGLGSSGANVLT
>TRBJ2-1|TRBV3-1|14|-
ASSSRSRSGGDEQF
>TRBJ2-3|TRBV24-1|10|-
ATSDSTDTQY
>TRBJ1-1|TRBV7-2|12|few
ASSLRRGGTEAF
>TRBJ2-3|TRBV20-1|9|-
SASTGGPVY
>TRBJ2-1|TRBV7-2|12|-
ASSLERGNVEQF
>TRBJ2-3|TRBV5-1|13|-
ASRPSVLALDTQY
>TRBJ2-5|TRBV5-1|11|many
ASNISGKETQY
>TRBJ1-2|TRBV4-1|11|few
ASSQEAAQSYT
>TRBJ2-2|TRBV29-1|10|-
SVGRNTGELF
>TRBJ2-4|TRBV20-1|12|few
SARIWGAKNIQY